A selection of T cell receptor beta chains follows, all from one sample in a study of T cell responses to AZD1222 COVID-19 vaccine. Here immunoSEQ multiplex PCR was the method, and the copy in TCRdb shows in-frame clones only, minus some. The table has approximately 90,000 clones, less than 90% seen once. The input for sequencing was peripheral blood, taken on day 0 of AZD1222 vaccination. Receptor source: an adult in good health. CDR3s include the opening cysteine and the closing phenylalanine or tryptophan.

v_call	cdr3_aa
TRBV10-3	CAISQGYEQFF
TRBV4-1	CASRGTGLVKNIQYF
TRBV18	CASSTTGGLGEQYF
TRBV4-3	CASSPVESSYNSPLHF
TRBV7-3	CASSLSGFVQDTQYF
TRBV3-1/TRBV3-2	CASSHARETQYF
TRBV5-1	CASSLGTGAVTEAFF
TRBV2	CASRDRGYEQYF
TRBV19	CASSMSGAGTGELFF
TRBV19	CASKSREITDTQYF
TRBV7-8	CASSPGQARELFF
TRBV2	CASRRDSLFTEAFF
TRBV6-2/TRBV6-3	CASSYRQANTGELFF
TRBV3-1/TRBV3-2	CASSQGVLHSGNTIYF
TRBV7-9	CASSLRGGEANYGYTF
TRBV12-3/TRBV12-4	CASSLGELRAFF
TRBV27	CASSLRGGGYTF
TRBV4-1	CASSQGVGTLTQYF
TRBV6-6	CASSTTGTSGYNEQFF
TRBV27	CASSPGLSNQPQHF
TRBV10-1	CASSDPTSSNNEQFF
TRBV6-7	CASRRAGTGSLSSGNTIYF
TRBV7-9	CASSLQGSSYEQYF
TRBV5-6	CASSWGLGGLSYGYTF
TRBV28	CASSPSWGLGSYNSPLHF
TRBV5-6	CASSLVGTGSYEQYF
TRBV11-3	CASSPYEAFF
TRBV5-1	CASSLTGQNSPLHF
TRBV6-2/TRBV6-3	CASSTGLAGITGELFF
TRBV9	CASSRGASGNTIYF
TRBV19	CASSHYWKAMDTIYF
TRBV3-1/TRBV3-2	CASSKRIQGTYGYTF
TRBV7-3	CASSLTGKQGAFF
TRBV7-9	CASSSGARREKLFF
TRBV11-2	CASSINRELNSPLHF
TRBV11-2	CASSFGQTGPRYF
TRBV5-4	CASSNPDSGNTIYF
TRBV7-9	CASSLSWGQGHSGANVLTF
TRBV5-5	CASSLFRGHNSPLHF
TRBV6-5	CASSYDRGGYTF
TRBV11-2	CASTFGASTDTQYF
TRBV19	CASSISGFSYEQYF
TRBV2	CASRPGPGTFF
TRBV3-1/TRBV3-2	CASSHQGFGAFF
TRBV10-3	CAISESLDSSYEQYF
TRBV28	CASSLLAALGPLHF
TRBV21-1	CASPSRGKIYGYTF
TRBV20-1	CSASRLYTDTQYF
TRBV21-1	CASSPTKRLPPYGYTF
TRBV6-2/TRBV6-3	CASSYQAGQGARRNEKLFF
TRBV3-1/TRBV3-2	CASKWDRSYEQYF
TRBV12-3/TRBV12-4	CASSLVHQETQYF
TRBV7-2	CASSAIVTGTNSPLHF
TRBV5-1	CASSLFGAGYGYTF
TRBV9	CASSPHGNTIYF
TRBV30	CAWDQEGVTNEKLFF